Presented here are 25 T cell receptor beta chains from one specimen sequenced in a study of cytomegalovirus exposure and HLA in healthy donors. The PCR used 60 Vbeta and 13 Jbeta primers. The method was immunoSEQ multiplex PCR; TCRdb's version includes in-frame clones alone and lacks a portion of them. The sample contains 85,000 to 100,000 clones, 79% of which appear only once. The sequenced sample was PBMCs. These receptors all stem from a male donor in good health and CMV-seropositive.

The chain has TRBV19 and TRBJ1-2, with D possibly being TRBD1 (6 bases). The CDR3 consists of 13 residues. Germline V gives CDR1 LNHDA, CDR2 SQIVND (reference sequence). The V end was cut by 5 bases, the J end by 3 bases, with 10 bases between. The CDR3 protein is CASSLQGDYGYTF. The CDR3, as DNA: TGTGCCAGTAGTTTACAGGGCGACTATGGCTACACCTTC.

V gene TRBV5-1 combines with J gene TRBJ1-1, with TRBD1 identical over 7 bases. V lost 1 base, J lost 0 bases, and 9 bases stayed unmatched. Germline-derived CDR1 and CDR2 are SGHRS and YFSETQ. This CDR3 contains 17 residues. DNA for the CDR3: TGCGCCAGCAGCTTGCAGGGGGGTGGCGTCATGAACACTGAAGCTTTCTTT. As protein: CASSLQGGGVMNTEAFF. The full variable domain, in which reference TRBV5-1 and TRBJ1-1 provide the parts outside the CDR3, is KAGVTQTPRYLIKTRGQQVTLSCSPISGHRSVSWYQQTPGQGLQFLFEYFSETQRNKGNFPGRFSGRQFSNSRSEMNVSTLELGDSALYLCASSLQGGGVMNTEAFFGQGTRLTVV.

V gene TRBV7-2 combines with J gene TRBJ1-4, with 7 nucleotides matching TRBD1. With V trimmed by 4 bases and J by 4 bases, 6 bases remained unmatched. Germline V gene sequence: CDR1 SGHTA, CDR2 FQGNSA. The CDR3 contains 15 residues. DNA for the CDR3: TGTGCCAGCAGCTACCCCAGGGGGAGTAATGAAAAACTGTTTTTT. It codes for CASSYPRGSNEKLFF.

V and J are TRBV2 and TRBJ2-5, with TRBD2 identical over 10 bases. The germline CDR1 and CDR2 sequences are SNHLY and FYNNEI. Trimming took 4 bases from V and 3 from J; bases not matched to a gene: 8. CDR3 size: 16 residues. The CDR3 coding sequence is TGTGCCAGCAGTGGGGCGTGGACTAGCGGAAAAGAGACCCAGTACTTC. Translation: CASSGAWTSGKETQYF.

On this clone itself: The same CDR3 can be traced to other DNA sequences in this sample. The gene calls are TRBV9 and TRBJ2-7, with D perhaps TRBD1 (5 bases). Trimming pared 0 bases from V and 1 base from J, leaving 8 bases between. Per germline, CDR1 SGDLS and CDR2 YYNGEE. This CDR3 has 14 amino acids. The CDR3 nucleotides are TGTGCCAGCAGCGTAGGGGCAGGGTCCTACGAGCAGTACTTC. Its protein is CASSVGAGSYEQYF. Based on the CDR3 plus reference TRBV9 and TRBJ2-7, the full variable domain is DSGVTQTPKHLITATGQRVTLRCSPRSGDLSVYWYQQSLDQGLQFLIQYYNGEERAKGNILERFSAQQFPDLHSELNLSSLELGDSALYFCASSVGAGSYEQYFGPGTRLTVT.

This clone occurred a few times. The genes are TRBV7-2 and TRBJ2-1; tentatively, D is TRBD1 (6 bases). This CDR3 contains 15 residues. Per the germline V gene, CDR1 is SGHTA and CDR2 is FQGNSA. V shed 1 base and J shed 9 bases, with 16 bases lying between them. The DNA of the CDR3 is TGTGCCAGCAGCTTAGGGGGGCTAGGCTTGGGTGAGCAGTTCTTC. It is translated as CASSLGGLGLGEQFF.

The V call is TRBV5-1, the J call TRBJ1-2; 9 bases align to TRBD1. This CDR3 is built from 15 residues. Germline CDR1 is SGHRS and CDR2 is YFSETQ. Trimming removed 2 bases from V and 7 bases from J; junction bases left unmatched: 9. Here the CDR3 reads CASSLGSRTGVGYTF. The DNA of the CDR3 is TGCGCCAGCAGCTTAGGGAGTCGGACAGGGGTTGGCTACACCTTC.

In the case of this clone: An end of the junction differs from the germline gene, which may be a read error. The J gene is TRBJ1-1, the V gene TRBV28; no definite D call. This CDR3 comprises 13 residues. CDR1 and CDR2 (germline): MDHEN, SYDVKM. The CDR3 protein is CASSNSLNAEAFF. The CDR3 region has the DNA TGTGCCAGCAGTAATAGTTTGAACGCTGAAGCTTTCTTT.

Regarding this clone: At one of its ends the junction is not consistent with the germline gene, which may arise from a read error. The V call is TRBV27, the J call TRBJ2-1; 10 bases fit TRBD2. Looked up from germline, CDR1 is MNHEY and CDR2 is SMNVEV (reference sequence). This CDR3 is built from 18 residues. In DNA form, the CDR3 reads TGTGCCATCAGTTTATCAAGGCTAGCGGGGGCCCTACACAATGAGCAGTTCTTC. Translation gives CAISLSRLAGALHNEQFF.

V usage is TRBV6-5 and J usage is TRBJ1-1; 7 nucleotides match TRBD1. With V trimmed by 6 bases and J by 2 bases, 6 bases remained unmatched. CDR1 is MNHEY, CDR2 SVGAGI, per germline. This CDR3 is 14 amino acids long. CDR3 DNA: TGTGCCAGCAGCACAAGACAGGGTAACACTGAAGCTTTCTTT. This translates into CASSTRQGNTEAFF.

The CDR3 DNA sequence: TGTGCCAGCAGTCAGGAGGGTAGACCTTTTTATAGCAATCAGCCCCAGCATTTT. Translated: CASSQEGRPFYSNQPQHF. The rearrangement links TRBV27 to TRBJ1-5; D is unresolved. The V end was cut by 5 bases, the J end by 0 bases, with 20 bases between. The CDR3 contains 18 residues. From germline, CDR1 is MNHEY and CDR2 SMNVEV (reference sequence).

The V and J genes are TRBV6-5 and TRBJ2-7; TRBD1 aligns across 7 bases. V lost 6 bases and J lost 7; bases outside the gene matches: 6. The germline V gene encodes CDR1 MNHEY and CDR2 SVGAGI. CDR3 size: 12 residues. CDR3 sequence (DNA): TGTGCCAGCAGATCCAGGGGGACGGAGCAGTACTTC. As protein: CASRSRGTEQYF.

This chain links TRBV7-2 with TRBJ2-1; 10 bases match TRBD2. The germline V gene has CDR1 SGHTA and CDR2 FQGNSA. This CDR3 region has 15 residues. V was clipped by 2 bases and J by 3 bases; unmatched bases: 1. The CDR3 nucleotides read TGTGCCAGCAGCTTATTAGCGGGGGGCTACAATGAGCAGTTCTTC. Translating gives CASSLLAGGYNEQFF. The full variable domain, with the rest looked up from reference TRBV7-2 and TRBJ2-1, is GAGVSQSPSNKVTEKGKDVELRCDPISGHTALYWYRQSLGQGLEFLIYFQGNSAPDKSGLPSDRFSAERTGGSVSTLTIQRTQQEDSAVYLCASSLLAGGYNEQFFGPGTRLTVL.

This clone has more than one count but fewer than ten. V gene TRBV7-9 combines with J gene TRBJ1-2; D is unclear. The V end lost 4 bases, the J end lost 5 bases, and 5 bases lay between the germline ends. The CDR3 is made up of 11 amino acids. The V gene's germline CDR1 is SEHNR and CDR2 FQNEAQ (reference sequence). CDR3 sequence: CASSSIYGYTF. The CDR3 nucleotides read TGTGCCAGCAGCTCCATTTATGGCTACACCTTC.

The chain joins TRBV6-5 to TRBJ2-3; perhaps TRBD1 as D (5 bases). The length of the CDR3 is 14 residues. In germline, CDR1 is MNHEY, CDR2 SVGAGI. With 5 bases removed from V and 3 bases from J, the gap between germline ends came to 12 bases. CDR3 nucleotides: TGTGCCAGCAGTGAAGAAGGGGCTACAGATACGCAGTATTTT. Translating it yields CASSEEGATDTQYF.

The chain combines TRBV6-6 with TRBJ1-1; D remains ambiguous. V was trimmed by 10 bases and J by 4 bases, leaving 13 bases between them. Germline values: CDR1 MNHNY, CDR2 SVGAGI (reference sequence). CDR3 length equals 12 residues. The CDR3 nucleotides are TGTGCCACCCGATTTGGAGGCACTGAAGCTTTCTTT. It specifies CATRFGGTEAFF.

V is TRBV19 and J is TRBJ1-1; D remains ambiguous. CDR1 LNHDA and CDR2 SQIVND come from the germline V gene (reference sequence). V lost 3 bases and J 2 bases, leaving 4 bases between the germline ends. The CDR3 sequence is 12 residues long. The CDR3 sequence: CASSIPNTEAFF. The CDR3 nucleotides read TGTGCCAGTAGTATCCCAAACACTGAAGCTTTCTTT.

The chain employs TRBV2 and TRBJ1-6, with D tentatively TRBD1 (5 bases). The CDR3 is 15 amino acids. Deletions cut 4 bases from V and 7 bases from J, with 14 bases between. Per germline, CDR1 SNHLY and CDR2 FYNNEI. CDR3 nucleotide sequence: TGTGCCAGCAGTGCCGGGGGGAGGTGGAATTCACCCCTCCACTTT. Translation gives CASSAGGRWNSPLHF.

The chain carries TRBV2 and TRBJ1-5; D possibly corresponds to TRBD1 (5 bases). Per germline, CDR1 SNHLY and CDR2 FYNNEI. V was trimmed by 4 bases and J by 6 bases, leaving 16 bases between them. This CDR3 has 15 residues. The CDR3: CASSGSGARAQPQHF. DNA of the CDR3: TGTGCCAGCAGTGGGAGCGGGGCGCGTGCTCAGCCCCAGCATTTT.

The chain employs TRBV7-9 and TRBJ2-7; TRBD2 might be the D (6 bases). There are 12 residues in the CDR3. Germline V gene sequence: CDR1 SEHNR, CDR2 FQNEAQ (reference sequence). Trimming left V 4 bases short and J 6 bases short, with 10 bases between. CDR3 amino acids: CASSSGLTEQYF. The CDR3 DNA is TGTGCCAGCAGCTCGGGACTCACCGAGCAGTACTTC.

This rearrangement joins TRBV6-1 to TRBJ2-7; 10 nucleotides line up with TRBD1. CDR1 and CDR2 from the germline V gene are MNHNS and SASEGT. V lost 3 bases and J lost 5; bases outside the gene matches: 10. The CDR3 is 16 amino acids. The CDR3 reads CASSEKGTGVFNEQYF. The CDR3 bases are TGTGCCAGCAGTGAGAAAGGGACAGGGGTCTTCAACGAGCAGTACTTC.

This chain links TRBV5-4 with TRBJ1-1; possibly TRBD1 for D (6 bases). CDR1 and CDR2 from the germline V gene are SGHNT and YYREEE (reference sequence). Trimming left V 4 bases short and J 7 bases short, with 20 bases between. CDR3 length: 15 amino acids. CDR3 nucleotide sequence: TGTGCCAGCAGCCCGGTGGGGGGGCGCCAGGTTGAAGCTTTCTTT. This encodes CASSPVGGRQVEAFF.

The chain links TRBV5-1 to TRBJ1-3; possible D gene TRBD1, 6 bases. The CDR3 sequence is 15 residues long. Trimming cost V 0 bases and J 1 base, with 8 bases left between them. Germline V gives CDR1 SGHRS, CDR2 YFSETQ. As DNA, the CDR3 is TGCGCCAGCAGCTTGGAAACAGGGTCTGGAAACACCATATATTTT. Translated, it gives CASSLETGSGNTIYF.

The V and J genes are TRBV7-3 and TRBJ2-2, with D maybe TRBD2 (6 bases). Between the trimmed V and J ends, which lost 4 bases and 5 bases, there was a span of 14 bases. Germline-derived CDR1 and CDR2 are SGHTA and FQGTGA. The CDR3 is 15 amino acids. The DNA for the CDR3 is TGTGCCAGCAGCTCGGGGACTCTTCTTACCGGGGAGCTGTTTTTT. It codes for CASSSGTLLTGELFF.

This clone was seen more than once but under ten times. The chain joins TRBV7-9 to TRBJ2-5, with D perhaps matching TRBD1 (6 bases). The J call is in doubt because the DNA end fits TRBJ2-7 better. CDR3 length: 16 residues. Germline V gene lookup returns CDR1 SEHNR and CDR2 FQNEAQ (reference sequence). The CDR3 nucleotides read TGTGCCAGCAGCTTAGCAAAAGCAGGGGAGCGCTACGAGCAGTACTTC. The encoded protein is CASSLAKAGERYEQYF.